Shown below are 15 T cell receptor beta chains from a single sample sequenced in a study of control samples from healthy donors and cancer patients (dated by TCRdb to 2019 to 2021). The library was built by means of the immunoSEQ multiplex PCR assay. This immuneACCESS table, as held by TCRdb, lists in-frame sequences with V and J called but not all clones. Of the missing ones, under half trace to an unresolved V gene in checked studies; the others have no known cause. The table for this sample lists roughly 100,000 clones; about 91% of them were counted only once. The ten top clones hold less than 2.5% of the sample. Sequenced sample: blood. The source is a woman under 30 in good health.

The chain joins TRBV28 to TRBJ2-1, with 9 bases identical to TRBD2. Losses at the gene ends were 4 bases for V and 1 base for J; bases not matched to a gene: 2. CDR3 length: 15 residues. In germline, CDR1 is MDHEN, CDR2 SYDVKM. The CDR3 reads CASSSSGASYNEQFF. In nucleotides, the CDR3 is TGTGCCAGCAGTTCTAGCGGGGCGTCCTACAATGAGCAGTTCTTC.

The genes are TRBV4-2 and TRBJ2-1; 9 bases align to TRBD2. The CDR3 runs to 16 residues. Unmatched junction bases numbered 4, after V lost 0 bases and J lost 4 bases. Germline CDR1 LGHNA, CDR2 YNFKEQ. The CDR3 loop reads CASSQEAGLAYNEQFF. DNA of the CDR3: TGTGCCAGCAGCCAAGAGGCGGGACTAGCATACAATGAGCAGTTCTTC.

V usage is TRBV6-5 and J usage is TRBJ2-1; TRBD2 might be the D (5 bases). The V end was cut by 7 bases, the J end by 2 bases, with 15 bases between. The CDR3 extends over 15 amino acids. The germline V gene encodes CDR1 MNHEY and CDR2 SVGAGI. The CDR3: CASTKADLPYNEQFF. CDR3 DNA sequence: TGTGCCAGCACCAAAGCGGACTTGCCCTACAATGAGCAGTTCTTC.

This chain links TRBV14 with TRBJ2-7; D unclear. CDR1 and CDR2 from the germline V gene are SGHDN and FVKESK. Deletions cut 0 bases from V and 1 base from J, with 7 bases between. The CDR3 has 14 amino acids. The CDR3 DNA follows: TGTGCCAGCAGCCAAGAGAGTGCATCCTACGAGCAGTACTTC. Translating it yields CASSQESASYEQYF.

A word on this clone: Within the sample, other DNA sequences also encode this same CDR3. The chain combines TRBV7-2 with TRBJ1-5, with D unclear. Deletions cut 5 bases from V and 2 bases from J, with 7 bases between. Germline CDR1 SGHTA, CDR2 FQGNSA. The CDR3 has 13 residues. CDR3 in amino acids: CASSPRGNQPQHF. The CDR3 DNA follows: TGTGCCAGCAGCCCCCGCGGCAATCAGCCCCAGCATTTT.

V is TRBV28 and J is TRBJ1-5; D remains ambiguous. CDR3 length equals 12 residues. Germline V gene data show CDR1 as MDHEN and CDR2 as SYDVKM. The V end was cut by 5 bases, the J end by 5 bases, with 7 bases between. The CDR3, as DNA: TGTGCCAGCAGTGAGGACGATCAGCCCCAGCATTTT. It yields the protein CASSEDDQPQHF.

The V call is TRBV3-1 (or the pseudogene TRBV3-2), the J call TRBJ2-7; 7 nucleotides align to TRBD2. Unmatched junction bases numbered 8, after V lost 2 bases and J lost 1 base. The CDR3 has 16 amino acids. CDR1 and CDR2 from the germline V gene are LGHDT and YNNKEL (reference sequence). The CDR3 protein is CASSQWTRSLSYEQYF. The CDR3 DNA follows: TGTGCCAGCAGCCAATGGACTAGGTCACTTTCCTACGAGCAGTACTTC.

The chain carries TRBV4-2 and TRBJ2-7, with 14 positions matching TRBD2. Germline V gene lookup returns CDR1 LGHNA and CDR2 YNFKEQ. CDR3 size: 16 residues. Unmatched junction bases numbered 5, after V lost 1 base and J lost 6 bases. DNA for the CDR3: TGTGCCAGCAGCCAAGGGAGACTAGCGGGGGGGCTCGAGCAGTACTTC. Translating gives CASSQGRLAGGLEQYF.

The chain carries TRBV6-5 and TRBJ1-4; D not certain. V was clipped by 4 bases and J by 3 bases, with 12 bases between them. Germline CDR1 is MNHEY and CDR2 is SVGAGI. This CDR3 has 15 residues. The CDR3 is CASSFTSVSNEKLFF. DNA for the CDR3: TGTGCCAGCAGTTTTACAAGTGTATCTAATGAAAAACTGTTTTTT.

The V gene is TRBV13, the J gene TRBJ2-3, with 9 bases aligning to TRBD2. The J segment lost 6 bases and the V segment lost 6 bases, leaving 7 bases of the junction unmatched. CDR3 length: 14 amino acids. Germline CDR1 and CDR2: PRHDT and FYEKMQ (reference sequence). CDR3 nucleotide sequence: TGTGCCAGCAGGCCCCCGGGACTAGCCGATACGCAGTATTTT. Its translation: CASRPPGLADTQYF.

This chain links TRBV5-4 with TRBJ2-7; TRBD1 matches 8 bases. CDR1 is SGHNT and CDR2 is YYREEE in the germline V gene (reference sequence). Trimming cost V 0 bases and J 3 bases; bases outside gene matches: 2. The CDR3 length is 14 residues. The CDR3 bases are TGTGCCAGCAGCTTGGGGACAGGGCGCTACGAGCAGTACTTC. Translation gives CASSLGTGRYEQYF.

The chain combines TRBV7-3 with TRBJ2-2, with 9 bases fitting TRBD1. Germline CDR1 SGHTA, CDR2 FQGTGA. V dropped 3 bases and J dropped 1; count of bases not matched to a gene: 6. This CDR3 is 17 amino acids long. The CDR3 DNA is TGTGCCAGCAGCTTCCTACCGGGACAGGGGAACACCGGGGAGCTGTTTTTT. This sequence encodes CASSFLPGQGNTGELFF.

The chain links TRBV5-4 to TRBJ1-1; D might be TRBD1 (5 bases). Trimming cost V 2 bases and J 0 bases, with 8 bases left between them. The CDR3 spans 14 residues. Germline V gene data show CDR1 as SGHNT and CDR2 as YYREEE (reference sequence). CDR3 in amino acids: CASSLQVLNTEAFF. The CDR3 nucleotides are TGTGCCAGCAGCTTACAGGTATTGAACACTGAAGCTTTCTTT.

The rearrangement uses TRBV15 and TRBJ1-1, with 11 bases matching TRBD1. The V gene's germline CDR1 is LNHNV and CDR2 YYDKDF (reference sequence). The V segment lost 1 base and the J segment 5 bases; nucleotides outside the gene matches: 3. The CDR3 has 15 amino acids. CDR3 residues: CATSRGGTGGTEAFF. DNA for the CDR3: TGTGCCACCAGCAGAGGCGGGACAGGGGGAACTGAAGCTTTCTTT.

The V call is TRBV6-5, the J call TRBJ2-2; tentatively, D is TRBD1 (5 bases). The V end was cut by 1 base, the J end by 5 bases, with 14 bases between. The CDR3 has 16 amino acids. Germline CDR1 is MNHEY and CDR2 is SVGAGI. Here the CDR3 DNA reads TGTGCCAGCAGTTACTTTAGGCAGGGAAGTACCGGGGAGCTGTTTTTT. This translates into CASSYFRQGSTGELFF.